The 2 T cell receptor beta chains presented below share a single source sample, sequenced in a study of blood T cell repertoires in COVID-19. Generated by immunoSEQ multiplex PCR, the TCRdb table keeps only in-frame clones and is missing some. Among fewer than 35,000 clones listed, approximately 92% were seen once. The sequenced sample was peripheral blood. These receptors came from an older man with acute or convalescent COVID-19.

As DNA, the CDR3 is TGTGCCAGCAGTCAGACAGGGGATGAAAAACTGTTTTTT. It is translated as CASSQTGDEKLFF. This chain links TRBV12-3 or TRBV12-4 with TRBJ1-4; 8 nucleotides align to TRBD1. V lost 5 bases and J lost 6; bases outside the gene matches: 2. This CDR3 region has 13 residues.

The chain has TRBV4-2 and TRBJ2-1; D is perhaps TRBD1 (5 bases). The germline V and J ends were trimmed by 1 base and 10 bases, with 11 bases remaining between them. This CDR3 comprises 13 residues. The germline V gene encodes CDR1 LGHNA and CDR2 YNFKEQ. CDR3 amino acids: CASSQAPGNEQFF. In DNA, the CDR3 is TGTGCCAGCAGCCAAGCCCCAGGGAACGAGCAGTTCTTC.